Listed below are T cell receptor beta chains from one sample, sequenced in a study of OX40 agonist ivuxolimab in advanced cancers. Profiled with immunoSEQ multiplex PCR; TCRdb holds only in-frame clones, not every one. The profile shows 60,000 to 65,000 clones, approximately 90% of them singletons. The sample here was CD4+ or CD8+ T cells sorted from blood, taken in a trial of the OX40 agonist ivuxolimab. Every receptor here comes from an adult with an advanced solid tumor such as melanoma, head and neck, liver or kidney cancer. Each CDR3 is given without its conserved first and last residue.

v_call: TRBV28; j_call: TRBJ1-1; cdr3_aa: AATPGAAHTEAF
v_call: TRBV29-1; j_call: TRBJ2-5; cdr3_aa: SVDRAGETQY
v_call: TRBV27; j_call: TRBJ2-7; cdr3_aa: ASRPTGGYEQY
v_call: TRBV28; j_call: TRBJ2-7; cdr3_aa: ASNPGLSYEQY
v_call: TRBV6-6; j_call: TRBJ2-7; cdr3_aa: ASSYSTRTPDEQY
v_call: TRBV9; j_call: TRBJ2-7; cdr3_aa: ASSVDAGVGAYEQY
v_call: TRBV7-3; j_call: TRBJ2-3; cdr3_aa: ASSLTTTTGVSTDTQY
v_call: TRBV5-3; j_call: TRBJ1-6; cdr3_aa: ARRPGGSDSPLH
v_call: TRBV18; j_call: TRBJ2-3; cdr3_aa: ASSPREFTDTQY
v_call: TRBV28; j_call: TRBJ1-3; cdr3_aa: ASSSLRQGSGNTIY
v_call: TRBV6-4; j_call: TRBJ1-6; cdr3_aa: ASSQEAVDSPLH
v_call: TRBV6-7; j_call: TRBJ1-2; cdr3_aa: ASSYSSRALGNYGYT
v_call: TRBV4-2; j_call: TRBJ2-7; cdr3_aa: ASSQERRGYEQY
v_call: TRBV19; j_call: TRBJ2-2; cdr3_aa: ASSIGGLAFANTGELF
v_call: TRBV6-1; j_call: TRBJ1-3; cdr3_aa: ASAGVAGNTIY
v_call: TRBV5-1; j_call: TRBJ2-7; cdr3_aa: ASSLGNSGEQY
v_call: TRBV4-2; j_call: TRBJ2-1; cdr3_aa: ASSPGAAAGYNEQF
v_call: TRBV11-2; j_call: TRBJ1-4; cdr3_aa: ASSPAVATNEKLF
v_call: TRBV30; j_call: TRBJ1-4; cdr3_aa: AWSGGRTATNEKLF
v_call: TRBV6-6; j_call: TRBJ2-7; cdr3_aa: ASSYPGAHEQY
v_call: TRBV7-9; j_call: TRBJ1-1; cdr3_aa: ASSPLGGGNTEAF
v_call: TRBV15; j_call: TRBJ2-3; cdr3_aa: ATSREPGLGRGARGDTQY
v_call: TRBV30; j_call: TRBJ1-5; cdr3_aa: AWSVLGADQPQH
v_call: TRBV5-6; j_call: TRBJ2-2; cdr3_aa: ASSLAGGPNTGELF
v_call: TRBV30; j_call: TRBJ2-2; cdr3_aa: AWSEGGANTGELF
v_call: TRBV2; j_call: TRBJ2-1; cdr3_aa: AVTSYNEQF
v_call: TRBV6-6; j_call: TRBJ1-2; cdr3_aa: ASSYDRPGGYT
v_call: TRBV2; j_call: TRBJ1-1; cdr3_aa: ASSEISNTEAF
v_call: TRBV18; j_call: TRBJ2-7; cdr3_aa: ASSPGPGINYEQY
v_call: TRBV6-1; j_call: TRBJ1-4; cdr3_aa: ASRQGLQNEKLF
v_call: TRBV5-8; j_call: TRBJ1-5; cdr3_aa: ASSFTDIYSNQPQH
v_call: TRBV15; j_call: TRBJ1-6; cdr3_aa: ATSRGTGGGSPLH